Each of the 26 T cell receptor beta chains below was sequenced from the same sample in a study of blood T cell repertoires in COVID-19. Only in-frame clones appear in the TCRdb table, and some are missing; sequencing was by immunoSEQ multiplex PCR. Of 110,000 to 150,000 clones listed, around nine tenths are singletons. The sample comprised peripheral blood. The receptors originated from a man in his sixties with active or convalescent COVID-19.

The chain is built from TRBV23-1 and TRBJ1-1; 9 bases line up with TRBD1. TRBV23-1 belongs to the ORF category, with a function that is uncertain. This CDR3 spans 18 amino acids. Losses at the gene ends were 7 bases for V and 3 bases for J; bases not matched to a gene: 18. Here the CDR3 reads CASTTRAGDRVIYTEAFF. DNA for the CDR3: TGCGCCAGCACCACTCGTGCTGGGGACAGGGTAATTTACACTGAAGCTTTCTTT.

The chain carries TRBV11-2 and TRBJ1-1; D gene unclear. Germline V gives CDR1 SGHAT, CDR2 FQNNGV. Trimming pared 1 base from V and 5 bases from J, leaving 11 bases between. This CDR3 has 14 residues. CDR3 in DNA: TGTGCCAGCAGCTTAGGGTGGGGAGGAACTGAAGCTTTCTTT. Its protein product is CASSLGWGGTEAFF. The variable domain in full, with the rest retrieved from reference TRBV11-2 and TRBJ1-1, is EAGVAQSPRYKIIEKRQSVAFWCNPISGHATLYWYQQILGQGPKLLIQFQNNGVVDDSQLPKDRFSAERLKGVDSTLKIQPAKLEDSAVYLCASSLGWGGTEAFFGQGTRLTVV.

The J gene is TRBJ2-4, the V gene TRBV5-8; D is undetermined. V shed 1 base and J shed 5 bases, with 7 bases lying between them. The CDR3 consists of 13 residues. In germline, CDR1 is SGHTS, CDR2 YDEGEE. The CDR3, as DNA: TGTGCCAGCAGCTTGCGGGTACAAAACATTCAGTACTTC. Amino acids: CASSLRVQNIQYF.

In DNA, the CDR3 is TGTGCCAGCCAGGAAGGAATTCGGGAAAAACTGTTTTTT. Amino acids: CASQEGIREKLFF. This chain uses TRBV7-9 with TRBJ1-4; D is unclear. The CDR3 is 13 residues long. V shed 8 bases and J shed 8 bases, with 15 bases lying between them. CDR1 and CDR2 (germline): SEHNR, FQNEAQ (reference sequence).

The V gene is TRBV7-8, the J gene TRBJ2-3, with TRBD2 identical over 8 bases. The germline V gene encodes CDR1 SGHVS and CDR2 FQNEAQ. CDR3 length equals 15 residues. V was clipped by 4 bases and J by 8 bases; unmatched bases: 11. The CDR3 spells CASSSREGLIGTQYF. The CDR3, as DNA: TGTGCCAGCAGCTCCCGGGAGGGACTTATAGGTACGCAGTATTTT. Based on the CDR3 plus reference TRBV7-8 and TRBJ2-3, the full variable domain is GAGVSQSPRYKVAKRGQDVALRCDPISGHVSLFWYQQALGQGPEFLTYFQNEAQLDKSGLPSDRFFAERPEGSVSTLKIQRTQQEDSAVYLCASSSREGLIGTQYFGPGTRLTVL.

The V call is TRBV7-9, the J call TRBJ1-1, with D perhaps TRBD1 (5 bases). Germline CDR1 SEHNR, CDR2 FQNEAQ (reference sequence). This CDR3 is built from 13 residues. Trimming pared 3 bases from V and 4 bases from J, leaving 9 bases between. In nucleotides, the CDR3 is TGTGCCAGCAGCTTTAGGGGAGGCACTGAAGCTTTCTTT. It is translated as CASSFRGGTEAFF.

The gene calls are TRBV7-3 and TRBJ2-3; D is unclear. Deletions cut 3 bases from V and 0 bases from J, with 4 bases between. Germline CDR1 SGHTA, CDR2 FQGTGA. This CDR3 spans 13 amino acids. The CDR3 nucleotides read TGTGCCAGCAGCTTTTCTAGCACAGATACGCAGTATTTT. It codes for CASSFSSTDTQYF.

The V gene is TRBV28, the J gene TRBJ2-5; weak D call: TRBD2 (6 bases). The CDR3 has 13 residues. V was shortened by 6 bases and J by 4 bases, with 12 bases between the two germline ends. Germline CDR1 reads MDHEN; CDR2 reads SYDVKM. CDR3 sequence (DNA): TGTGCCAGCAGGGAAGGAGGGCGAGAGACCCAGTACTTC. Amino acids: CASREGGRETQYF.

The V gene is TRBV7-2, the J gene TRBJ2-2; TRBD1 agrees at 7 bases. The length of the CDR3 is 19 residues. Germline V lookup: CDR1 SGHTA, CDR2 FQGNSA. V gave up 3 bases and J gave up 0 bases; unmatched junction bases: 13. Written as DNA, the CDR3 is TGTGCCAGCAGCTTGAAGGTCGCGGACGGGACAGCGAACACCGGGGAGCTGTTTTTT. As protein: CASSLKVADGTANTGELFF.

The V gene is TRBV30, the J gene TRBJ1-1; D gene ambiguous. CDR1 and CDR2 from the germline V gene are GTSNPN and SVGIG (reference sequence). CDR3 length: 14 residues. V was cut by 2 bases and J by 6 bases, with 16 bases left in between. CDR3 loop: CAWSRWTVGAEAFF. The CDR3 coding sequence is TGTGCCTGGAGTAGGTGGACGGTCGGGGCTGAAGCTTTCTTT.

This chain uses TRBV29-1 with TRBJ1-1; 7 bases are shared with TRBD1. J was trimmed by 1 base and V by 6 bases; bases with no gene match: 5. Looked up from germline, CDR1 is SQVTM and CDR2 is ANQGSEA. This CDR3 contains 13 residues. CDR3 region: CSVGTAANTEAFF. CDR3 in DNA: TGCAGCGTGGGGACAGCCGCGAACACTGAAGCTTTCTTT. The full variable domain, its missing parts supplied by reference TRBV29-1 and TRBJ1-1, is SAVISQKPSRDICQRGTSLTIQCQVDSQVTMMFWYRQQPGQSLTLIATANQGSEATYESGFVIDKFPISRPNLTFSTLTVSNMSPEDSSIYLCSVGTAANTEAFFGQGTRLTVV.

The rearrangement links TRBV7-9 to TRBJ1-2; no reliable D call. CDR3 length: 13 residues. Deletions cut 7 bases from V and 2 bases from J, with 11 bases between. Germline V CDR1 and CDR2: SEHNR, FQNEAQ (reference sequence). The CDR3 protein is CASTPETNYGYTF. As DNA, the CDR3 is TGTGCCAGCACGCCGGAGACCAACTATGGCTACACCTTC.

The chain carries TRBV7-2 and TRBJ1-2, with 7 bases aligning to TRBD1. Germline assignment: CDR1 SGHTA and CDR2 FQGNSA. Unmatched junction bases numbered 13, after V lost 5 bases and J lost 7 bases. This CDR3 region has 15 residues. CDR3 region: CASSGYGTVEGGYTF. CDR3 DNA: TGTGCCAGCAGCGGGTACGGGACAGTGGAGGGTGGCTACACCTTC.

The chain uses TRBV6-2 or TRBV6-3 and TRBJ2-7; a possible D gene is TRBD1 (5 bases). This CDR3 is 15 amino acids long. V lost 2 bases, J lost 2 bases, and 13 bases lay in between. Germline V gene data show CDR1 as MNHEY and CDR2 as SVGEGT. CDR3 in amino acids: CASSYHPGSTYEQYF. DNA of the CDR3: TGTGCCAGCAGTTACCACCCAGGGTCGACCTACGAGCAGTACTTC.

This chain joins TRBV6-6 and TRBJ2-7, with TRBD2 identical over 8 bases. The trim removed 6 bases at V and 6 bases at J, leaving 10 bases unmatched. The germline V gene encodes CDR1 MNHNY and CDR2 SVGAGI (reference sequence). This CDR3 has 14 amino acids. This CDR3 reads CASRTGTRLAEQYF. CDR3 nucleotide sequence: TGTGCCAGCAGAACCGGGACTAGGCTGGCCGAGCAGTACTTC.

CDR3 sequence (DNA): TGCGCCAGCAGCCAAGGATACACTATGCGCCTCAATCAGCCCCAGCATTTT. This encodes CASSQGYTMRLNQPQHF. The chain combines TRBV4-1 with TRBJ1-5, with D uncertain. This CDR3 comprises 17 residues. Looked up from germline, CDR1 is MGHRA and CDR2 is YSYEKL. V gave up 1 base and J gave up 3 bases, with 16 bases separating them.

The chain combines TRBV5-1 with TRBJ2-1; D remains ambiguous. The CDR3 has 16 residues. V lost 2 bases to trimming and J lost 0 bases, with 12 bases between them. Germline V lookup: CDR1 SGHRS, CDR2 YFSETQ. For the CDR3, the DNA is TGCGCCAGCAGCTTCTTGACCGGCGGCTCCTACAATGAGCAGTTCTTC. This gives the protein CASSFLTGGSYNEQFF.

This clone was observed once. The rearrangement links TRBV6-5 to TRBJ1-2; 7 positions match TRBD1. The CDR3 length is 14 residues. Germline values: CDR1 MNHEY, CDR2 SVGAGI. J was trimmed by 8 bases and V by 4 bases; bases with no gene match: 10. The CDR3 loop reads CASSLKTGSGGYTF. The CDR3 region has the DNA TGTGCCAGCAGTTTAAAGACAGGGTCGGGAGGCTACACCTTC.

The rearrangement joins TRBV21-1 to TRBJ1-6; TRBD1 is the table's D call, not checked against the DNA. TRBV21-1 is recorded as a pseudogene. The CDR3 length is 15 residues. The CDR3 loop reads CASSGKTGPNSPLHF. As DNA, the CDR3 is TGTGCCAGCAGCGGCAAGACAGGGCCCAATTCACCCCTCCACTTT.

In DNA form, the CDR3 reads TGTGCCAGCACCCTAGCCCGGACAGGGAACTATGGCTACACCTTC. Translated, it gives CASTLARTGNYGYTF. The gene calls are TRBV2 and TRBJ1-2; the match to TRBD1 covers 8 bases. The V and J ends lost 7 bases and 2 bases, in that order; junction bases with no gene match: 9. This CDR3 region has 15 residues. In germline, CDR1 is SNHLY, CDR2 FYNNEI.

This chain links TRBV20-1 with TRBJ2-1; 8 nucleotides line up with TRBD2. The CDR3 runs 14 residues. The V and J ends lost 3 bases and 2 bases, in that order; junction bases with no gene match: 3. From germline, CDR1 is DFQATT and CDR2 SNEGSKA (reference sequence). CDR3 DNA sequence: TGCAGTGCTAGTCAACTAGCGGCCTACAATGAGCAGTTCTTC. Encoded protein: CSASQLAAYNEQFF.

This chain connects TRBV18 to TRBJ1-3; D is unclear. Deletions cut 2 bases from V and 0 bases from J, with 8 bases between. The germline V gene has CDR1 KGHSH and CDR2 LQKENI. There are 15 residues in the CDR3. CDR3 sequence: CASSPGRSSGNTIYF. The CDR3 region has the DNA TGTGCCAGCTCACCAGGCAGAAGCTCTGGAAACACCATATATTTT.

This chain uses TRBV18 with TRBJ1-2, with D perhaps TRBD1 (5 bases). CDR1 KGHSH and CDR2 LQKENI come from the germline V gene. The germline V and J ends were trimmed by 3 bases and 6 bases, with 20 bases remaining between them. This CDR3 region has 16 residues. CDR3 region: CASSPLPTAGRDGYTF. The CDR3 DNA is TGTGCCAGCTCACCGCTACCGACTGCCGGCAGGGATGGCTACACCTTC.

The genes are TRBV6-4 and TRBJ2-4; 7 bases line up with TRBD1. This CDR3 region has 15 residues. Germline V lookup: CDR1 MRHNA, CDR2 SNTAGT. J was trimmed by 1 base and V by 3 bases; bases with no gene match: 3. For the CDR3, the DNA is TGTGCCAGCAGTGAAGAGGGGGCTGCCAAAAACATTCAGTACTTC. It translates to CASSEEGAAKNIQYF.

CDR3 loop: CASSGDSYEKLFF. The CDR3 nucleotides read TGTGCCAGCAGCGGGGACAGCTACGAAAAACTGTTTTTT. This chain uses TRBV6-5 with TRBJ1-4; 7 bases are shared with TRBD1. V lost 6 bases to trimming and J lost 8 bases; unmatched junction nucleotides: 6. This CDR3 has 13 residues. Germline assignment: CDR1 MNHEY and CDR2 SVGAGI.

The CDR3 region is CASSWGLAGSYEQYF. The CDR3 nucleotides read TGTGCCAGCAGTTGGGGACTAGCGGGAAGCTACGAGCAGTACTTC. The chain combines TRBV28 with TRBJ2-7; TRBD2 agrees at 13 bases. The V segment lost 4 bases and the J segment 3 bases; nucleotides outside the gene matches: 3. Germline CDR1 is MDHEN and CDR2 is SYDVKM. This CDR3 contains 15 residues.